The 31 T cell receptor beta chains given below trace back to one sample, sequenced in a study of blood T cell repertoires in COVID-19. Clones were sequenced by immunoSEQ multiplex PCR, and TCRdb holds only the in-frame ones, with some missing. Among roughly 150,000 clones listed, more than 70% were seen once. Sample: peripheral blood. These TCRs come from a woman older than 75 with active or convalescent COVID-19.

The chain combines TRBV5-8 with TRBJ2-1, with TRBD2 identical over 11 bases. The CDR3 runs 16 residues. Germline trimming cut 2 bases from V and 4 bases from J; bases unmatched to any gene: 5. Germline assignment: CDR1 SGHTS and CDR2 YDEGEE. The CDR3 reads CASSLYGTSGYNEQFF. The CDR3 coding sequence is TGTGCCAGCAGCTTATACGGGACTAGCGGTTACAATGAGCAGTTCTTC.

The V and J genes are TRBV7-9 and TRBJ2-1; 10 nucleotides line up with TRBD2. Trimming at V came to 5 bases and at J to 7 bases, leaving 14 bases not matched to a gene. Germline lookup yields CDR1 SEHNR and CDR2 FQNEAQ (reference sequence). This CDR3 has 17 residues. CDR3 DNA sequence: TGTGCCAGCAGCACCGGGACTAGCGCTTCGCGCCCTAATGAGCAGTTCTTC. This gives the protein CASSTGTSASRPNEQFF.

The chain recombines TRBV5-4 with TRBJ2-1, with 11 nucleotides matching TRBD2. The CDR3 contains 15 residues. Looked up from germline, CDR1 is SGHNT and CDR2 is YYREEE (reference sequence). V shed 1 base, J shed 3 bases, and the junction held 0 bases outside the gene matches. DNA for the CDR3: TGTGCCAGCAGCTTGACTAGCGGGAGCTACAATGAGCAGTTCTTC. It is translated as CASSLTSGSYNEQFF.

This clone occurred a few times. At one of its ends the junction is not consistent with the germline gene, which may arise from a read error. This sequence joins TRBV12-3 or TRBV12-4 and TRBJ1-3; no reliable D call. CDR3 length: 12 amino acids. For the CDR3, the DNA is TGTGCCAGCAGTTTAGAAAACGGCGGTGCACATTTT. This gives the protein CASSLENGGAHF.

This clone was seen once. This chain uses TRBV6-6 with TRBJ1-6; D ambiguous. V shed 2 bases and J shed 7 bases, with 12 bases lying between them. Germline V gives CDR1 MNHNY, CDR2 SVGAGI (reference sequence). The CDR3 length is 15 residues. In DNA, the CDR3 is TGTGCCAGCAGTTACCGGCAGGCCGACAATTCACCCCTCCACTTT. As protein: CASSYRQADNSPLHF.

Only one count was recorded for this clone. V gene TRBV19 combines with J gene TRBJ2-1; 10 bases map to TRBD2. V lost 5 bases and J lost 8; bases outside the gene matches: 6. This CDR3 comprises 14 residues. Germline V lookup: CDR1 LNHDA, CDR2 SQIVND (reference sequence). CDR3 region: CASSGGLARDEQFF. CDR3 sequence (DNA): TGTGCCAGTAGTGGGGGACTAGCGAGGGATGAGCAGTTCTTC.

This CDR3 is CASSLGGPYEQYF. CDR3 in DNA: TGTGCCAGCAGCTTGGGAGGGCCCTACGAGCAGTACTTC. The chain has TRBV5-6 and TRBJ2-7; D might be TRBD2 (5 bases). Trimming removed 0 bases at V and 2 bases at J, with 6 bases between. CDR1 and CDR2 (germline): SGHDT, YYEEEE. The CDR3 runs 13 residues.

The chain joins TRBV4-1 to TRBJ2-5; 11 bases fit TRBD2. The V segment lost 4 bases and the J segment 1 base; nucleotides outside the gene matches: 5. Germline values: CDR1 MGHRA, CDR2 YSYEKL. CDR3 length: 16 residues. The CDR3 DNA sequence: TGCGCCAGCAGCCGGCTAGCGGGAGGACTCCAAGAGACCCAGTACTTC. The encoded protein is CASSRLAGGLQETQYF.

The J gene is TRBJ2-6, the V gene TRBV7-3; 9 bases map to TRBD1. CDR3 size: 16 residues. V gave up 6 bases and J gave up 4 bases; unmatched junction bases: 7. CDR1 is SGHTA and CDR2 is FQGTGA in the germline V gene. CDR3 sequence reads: CASRRTGGTGANVLTF. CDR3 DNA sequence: TGTGCCAGCAGACGTACAGGGGGCACAGGGGCCAACGTCCTGACTTTC. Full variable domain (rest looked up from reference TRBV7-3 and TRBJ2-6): GAGVSQTPSNKVTEKGKYVELRCDPISGHTALYWYRQSLGQGPEFLIYFQGTGAADDSGLPNDRFFAVRPEGSVSTLKIQRTERGDSAVYLCASRRTGGTGANVLTFGAGSRLTVL.

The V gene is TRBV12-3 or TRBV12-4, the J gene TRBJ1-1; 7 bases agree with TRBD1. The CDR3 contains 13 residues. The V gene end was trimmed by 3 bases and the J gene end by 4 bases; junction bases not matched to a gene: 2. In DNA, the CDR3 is TGTGCCAGCAGTTTGACAGGGCCCACTGAAGCTTTCTTT. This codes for CASSLTGPTEAFF.

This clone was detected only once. The CDR3 loop is CASSPSGGRISDTQYF. DNA of the CDR3: TGTGCCAGCAGCCCGTCCGGCGGGAGGATCTCCGATACGCAGTATTTT. This sequence joins TRBV7-7 and TRBJ2-3, with 8 bases matching TRBD2. V shed 5 bases, J shed 6 bases, and the junction held 13 bases outside the gene matches. This CDR3 spans 16 amino acids. Per germline, CDR1 SSHAT and CDR2 FNYEAQ (reference sequence).

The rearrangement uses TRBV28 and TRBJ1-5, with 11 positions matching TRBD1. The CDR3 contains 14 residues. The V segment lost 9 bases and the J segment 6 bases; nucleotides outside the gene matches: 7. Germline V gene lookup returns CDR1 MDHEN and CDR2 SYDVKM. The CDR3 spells CASRGQGGVQPQHF. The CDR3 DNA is TGTGCCAGTAGGGGACAGGGGGGCGTTCAGCCCCAGCATTTT.

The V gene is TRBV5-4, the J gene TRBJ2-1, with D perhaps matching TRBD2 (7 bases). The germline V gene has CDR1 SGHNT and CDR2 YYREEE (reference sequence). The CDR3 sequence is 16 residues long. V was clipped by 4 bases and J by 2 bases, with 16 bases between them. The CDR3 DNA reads TGTGCCAGCAGCGGTGCGACAGGACTAGCCTACAATGAGCAGTTCTTC. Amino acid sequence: CASSGATGLAYNEQFF.

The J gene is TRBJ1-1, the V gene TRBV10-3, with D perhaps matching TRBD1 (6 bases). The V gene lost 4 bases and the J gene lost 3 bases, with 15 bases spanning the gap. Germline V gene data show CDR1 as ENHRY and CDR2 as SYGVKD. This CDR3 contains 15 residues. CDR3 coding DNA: TGTGCCATCAGTGTAGAACAGGGTCGGGACACTGAAGCTTTCTTT. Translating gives CAISVEQGRDTEAFF.

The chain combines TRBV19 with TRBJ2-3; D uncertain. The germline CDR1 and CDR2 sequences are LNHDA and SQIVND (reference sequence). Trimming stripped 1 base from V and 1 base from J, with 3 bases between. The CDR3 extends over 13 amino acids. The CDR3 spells CASSIAGTDTQYF. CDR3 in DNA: TGTGCCAGTAGTATAGCCGGCACAGATACGCAGTATTTT.

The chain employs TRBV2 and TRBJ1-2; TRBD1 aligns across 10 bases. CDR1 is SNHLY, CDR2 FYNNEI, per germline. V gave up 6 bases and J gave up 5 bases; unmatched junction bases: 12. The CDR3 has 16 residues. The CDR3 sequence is CASRTRNDRGPYGYTF. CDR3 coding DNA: TGTGCCAGCAGAACCAGAAACGACAGGGGGCCGTATGGCTACACCTTC.

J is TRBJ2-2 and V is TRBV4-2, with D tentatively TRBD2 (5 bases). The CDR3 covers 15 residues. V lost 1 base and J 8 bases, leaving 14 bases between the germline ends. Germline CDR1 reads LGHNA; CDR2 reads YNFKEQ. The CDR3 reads CASSQGVRAPGELFF. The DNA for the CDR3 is TGTGCCAGCAGCCAAGGAGTGAGGGCCCCGGGGGAGCTGTTTTTT.

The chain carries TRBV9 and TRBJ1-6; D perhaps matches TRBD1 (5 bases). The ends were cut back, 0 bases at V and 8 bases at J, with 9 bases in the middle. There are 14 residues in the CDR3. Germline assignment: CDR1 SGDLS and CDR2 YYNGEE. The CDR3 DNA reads TGTGCCAGCAGCGTAGGCCTCAGGGATTCACCCCTCCACTTT. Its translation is CASSVGLRDSPLHF.

The DNA of the CDR3 is TGTGCCAGCTGCCGTTGTTACTGGTACAATGAGCAGTTCTTC. Protein product: CASCRCYWYNEQFF. The rearrangement joins TRBV21-1 to TRBJ2-1; whether TRBD2, the table's D call, matches the DNA was not checked. TRBV21-1 is tagged as a pseudogene. The CDR3 has 14 residues.

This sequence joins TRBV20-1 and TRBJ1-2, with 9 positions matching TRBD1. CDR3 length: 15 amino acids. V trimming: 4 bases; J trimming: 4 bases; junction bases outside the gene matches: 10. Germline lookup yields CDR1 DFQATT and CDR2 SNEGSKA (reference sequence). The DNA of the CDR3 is TGCAGTGCTACTGACCGGGGACAGGGAGTCTATGGCTACACCTTC. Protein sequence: CSATDRGQGVYGYTF.

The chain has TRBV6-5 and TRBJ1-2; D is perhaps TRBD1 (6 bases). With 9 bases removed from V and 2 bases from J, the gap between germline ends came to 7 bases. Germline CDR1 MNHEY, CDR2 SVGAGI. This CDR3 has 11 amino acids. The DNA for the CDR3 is TGTGCCAGTACAGGGAACTATGGCTACACCTTC. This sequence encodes CASTGNYGYTF.

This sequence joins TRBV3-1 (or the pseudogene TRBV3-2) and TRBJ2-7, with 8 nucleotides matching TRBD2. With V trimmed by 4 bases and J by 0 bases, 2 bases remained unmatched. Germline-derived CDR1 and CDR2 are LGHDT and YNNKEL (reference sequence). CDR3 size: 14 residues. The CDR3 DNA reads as TGTGCCAGCAGCCTTAGCGGGAACTCCTACGAGCAGTACTTC. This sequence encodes CASSLSGNSYEQYF.

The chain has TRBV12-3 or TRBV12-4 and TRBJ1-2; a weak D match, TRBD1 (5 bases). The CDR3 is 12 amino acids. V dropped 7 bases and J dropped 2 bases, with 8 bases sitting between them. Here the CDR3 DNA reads TGTGCCAGCACCAGACAGAACTATGGCTACACCTTC. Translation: CASTRQNYGYTF.

This CDR3 is CASSPFDSSGNTIYF. DNA of the CDR3: TGTGCCAGCTCACCATTCGACAGCTCTGGAAACACCATATATTTT. The chain has TRBV18 and TRBJ1-3; perhaps TRBD1 as D (5 bases). Germline loops: CDR1 KGHSH, CDR2 LQKENI. V dropped 2 bases and J dropped 0 bases, with 8 bases sitting between them. The CDR3 has 15 residues.

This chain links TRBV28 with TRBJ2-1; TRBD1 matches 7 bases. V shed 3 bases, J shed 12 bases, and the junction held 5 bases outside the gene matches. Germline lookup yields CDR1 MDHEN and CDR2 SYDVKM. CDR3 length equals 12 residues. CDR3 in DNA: TGTGCCAGCAGTTTGGGACAGCTAGTGCAGTTCTTC. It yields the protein CASSLGQLVQFF. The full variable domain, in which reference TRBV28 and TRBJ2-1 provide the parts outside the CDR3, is DVKVTQSSRYLVKRTGEKVFLECVQDMDHENMFWYRQDPGLGLRLIYFSYDVKMKEKGDIPEGYSVSREKKERFSLILESASTNQTSMYLCASSLGQLVQFFGPGTRLTVL.

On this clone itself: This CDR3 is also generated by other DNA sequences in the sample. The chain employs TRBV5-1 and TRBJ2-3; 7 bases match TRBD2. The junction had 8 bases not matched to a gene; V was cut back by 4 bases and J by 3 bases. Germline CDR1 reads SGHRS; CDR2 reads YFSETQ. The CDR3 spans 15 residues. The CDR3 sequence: CASSPGGSGTDTQYF. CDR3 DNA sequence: TGCGCCAGCAGCCCGGGCGGGAGTGGTACAGATACGCAGTATTTT. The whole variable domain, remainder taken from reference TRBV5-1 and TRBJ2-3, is KAGVTQTPRYLIKTRGQQVTLSCSPISGHRSVSWYQQTPGQGLQFLFEYFSETQRNKGNFPGRFSGRQFSNSRSEMNVSTLELGDSALYLCASSPGGSGTDTQYFGPGTRLTVL.

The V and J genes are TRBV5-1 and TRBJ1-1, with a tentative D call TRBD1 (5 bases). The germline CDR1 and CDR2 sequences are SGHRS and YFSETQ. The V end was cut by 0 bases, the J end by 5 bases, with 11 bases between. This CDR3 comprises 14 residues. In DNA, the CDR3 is TGCGCCAGCAGCTTGGAAGCCAGGGTAACTGAAGCTTTCTTT. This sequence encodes CASSLEARVTEAFF.

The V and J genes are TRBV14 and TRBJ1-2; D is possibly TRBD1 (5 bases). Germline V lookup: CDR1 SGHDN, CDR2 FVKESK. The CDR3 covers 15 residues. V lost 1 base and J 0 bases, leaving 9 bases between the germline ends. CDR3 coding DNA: TGTGCCAGCAGCCAAGGCAGGGCTGCTAACTATGGCTACACCTTC. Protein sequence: CASSQGRAANYGYTF. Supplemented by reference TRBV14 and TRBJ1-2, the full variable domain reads EAGVTQFPSHSVIEKGQTVTLRCDPISGHDNLYWYRRVMGKEIKFLLHFVKESKQDESGMPNNRFLAERTGGTYSTLKVQPAELEDSGVYFCASSQGRAANYGYTFGSGTRLTVV.

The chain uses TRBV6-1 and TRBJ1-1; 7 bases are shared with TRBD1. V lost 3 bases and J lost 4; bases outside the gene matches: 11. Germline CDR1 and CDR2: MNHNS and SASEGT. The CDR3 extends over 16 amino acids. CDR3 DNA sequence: TGTGCCAGCAGTGATGACAGGGTCAGGAGAAGCACTGAAGCTTTCTTT. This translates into CASSDDRVRRSTEAFF.

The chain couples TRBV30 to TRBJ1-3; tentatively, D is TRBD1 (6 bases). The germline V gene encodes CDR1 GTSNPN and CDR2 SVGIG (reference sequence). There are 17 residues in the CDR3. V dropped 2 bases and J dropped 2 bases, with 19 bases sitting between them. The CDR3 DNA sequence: TGTGCCTGGAGTAACGTCCGTGTGGGGGCGCCTGGAAACACCATATATTTT. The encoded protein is CAWSNVRVGAPGNTIYF. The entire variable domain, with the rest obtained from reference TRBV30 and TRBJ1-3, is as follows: SQTIHQWPATLVQPVGSPLSLECTVEGTSNPNLYWYRQAAGRGLQLLFYSVGIGQISSEVPQNLSASRPQDRQFILSSKKLLLSDSGFYLCAWSNVRVGAPGNTIYFGEGSWLTVV.

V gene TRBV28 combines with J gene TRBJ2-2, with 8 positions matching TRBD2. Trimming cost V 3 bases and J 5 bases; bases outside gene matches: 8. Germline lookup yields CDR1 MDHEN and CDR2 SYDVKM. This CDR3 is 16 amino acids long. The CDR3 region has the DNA TGTGCCAGCAGTTTCCCGGGACTAGGAGGGACCGGGGAGCTGTTTTTT. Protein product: CASSFPGLGGTGELFF.